The 10 T cell receptor beta chains in this list originate from one sample, sequenced in a study of blood T cell repertoires in COVID-19. Using immunoSEQ multiplex PCR, the repertoire was profiled, and TCRdb retains in-frame clones only, with some absent. The sample contains 350,000 to 500,000 clones, around nine tenths of which appear only once. Source material: PBMCs or T cells enriched from blood (not recorded which). These receptors all come from a woman under 30 who had been exposed to COVID-19.

V and J are TRBV29-1 and TRBJ2-7; D is ambiguous. Germline lookup yields CDR1 SQVTM and CDR2 ANQGSEA. V lost 3 bases and J 4 bases, leaving 13 bases between the germline ends. CDR3 length equals 13 residues. The CDR3: CSVEFPRSYEQYF. CDR3 nucleotide sequence: TGCAGCGTTGAGTTTCCGCGGAGTTACGAGCAGTACTTC.

The chain is built from TRBV5-1 and TRBJ2-5; possibly TRBD1 for D (5 bases). The CDR3 runs 14 residues. V lost 4 bases to trimming and J lost 5 bases, with 15 bases between them. Germline V gene sequence: CDR1 SGHRS, CDR2 YFSETQ. CDR3 in amino acids: CASSLTWGPETQYF. The CDR3 coding sequence is TGCGCCAGCAGCCTCACCTGGGGCCCGGAGACCCAGTACTTC.

This clone was observed a few times. The chain carries TRBV10-3 and TRBJ2-3; 12 bases map to TRBD1. This CDR3 contains 15 residues. CDR1 and CDR2 from the germline V gene are ENHRY and SYGVKD. Losses at the gene ends were 6 bases for V and 2 bases for J; bases not matched to a gene: 3. In nucleotides, the CDR3 is TGTGCCATCAGGAAGGGACAGGGGGCCACAGATACGCAGTATTTT. It yields the protein CAIRKGQGATDTQYF.

This clone was seen only once. The V and J genes are TRBV7-2 and TRBJ1-3; possible D gene TRBD1, 5 bases. The CDR3 contains 18 residues. V lost 2 bases to trimming and J lost 0 bases, with 17 bases between them. From germline, CDR1 is SGHTA and CDR2 FQGNSA. CDR3 in amino acids: CASSLSAGKIYSGNTIYF. For the CDR3, the DNA is TGTGCCAGCAGCTTAAGCGCAGGGAAAATATACTCTGGAAACACCATATATTTT.

CDR3 loop: CASSPDPSGGRYNEQFF. In DNA, the CDR3 is TGTGCCAGCAGCCCGGACCCTAGCGGGGGGAGGTACAATGAGCAGTTCTTC. This chain joins TRBV5-6 and TRBJ2-1; TRBD2 matches 11 bases. This CDR3 is 17 amino acids long. With V trimmed by 4 bases and J by 4 bases, 10 bases remained unmatched. Germline V CDR1 and CDR2: SGHDT, YYEEEE.

This clone was recorded only once. The chain joins TRBV18 to TRBJ1-4; TRBD1 matches at 10 bases. Germline CDR1 is KGHSH and CDR2 is LQKENI. The CDR3 consists of 15 residues. Trimming took 5 bases from V and 6 from J; bases not matched to a gene: 6. The CDR3 loop reads CASSATGGLDEKLFF. CDR3 bases: TGTGCCAGCTCAGCGACAGGGGGCCTTGATGAAAAACTGTTTTTT.

The gene calls are TRBV21-1 and TRBJ1-2; no DNA check was done on the table's D call, TRBD1. TRBV21-1 is recorded as a pseudogene. The CDR3 is made up of 17 amino acids. DNA of the CDR3: TGTGCCAGCAGCTCTCGTCCGGCAGGGGGGCCTCTCTATGGCTACACCTTC. Amino acids: CASSSRPAGGPLYGYTF.

This clone is a singleton in its sample. The chain joins TRBV28 to TRBJ2-7, with TRBD2 matching over 9 bases. Trimming at V came to 7 bases and at J to 5 bases, leaving 15 bases not matched to a gene. From germline, CDR1 is MDHEN and CDR2 SYDVKM. The CDR3 consists of 16 residues. CDR3 nucleotides: TGTGCCAGCAACTCGGTCGGCGGGAGGGTCTACCACGAGCAGTACTTC. Translating gives CASNSVGGRVYHEQYF.

For the CDR3, the DNA is TGTGCCAGCATGGACAGGGGGCAGTGGGGCTACACCTTC. Protein sequence: CASMDRGQWGYTF. V and J are TRBV28 and TRBJ1-2; 11 bases are a match to TRBD1. This CDR3 contains 13 residues. CDR1 MDHEN and CDR2 SYDVKM come from the germline V gene. The ends lost 7 bases at V and 8 bases at J; junction bases unmatched: 6.

V is TRBV9 and J is TRBJ1-6; the match to TRBD1 covers 8 bases. Germline V gene sequence: CDR1 SGDLS, CDR2 YYNGEE. V gave up 1 base and J gave up 9 bases; unmatched junction bases: 6. This CDR3 has 15 amino acids. CDR3 in DNA: TGTGCCAGCAGCGTACTTTCAGGGGGCCCTTCACCCCTCCACTTT. This gives the protein CASSVLSGGPSPLHF.